This T cell receptor (beta chain) was identified in a study of PD-L1 blockade in urothelial cancer. Study background: In terms of prior chemotherapy, patients had received 0 to 3 regimens. Counts from blood samples showed a median of roughly 150,000 T cells.

The V gene's germline CDR1 is SGHAT and CDR2 FQNNGV. The V gene end was trimmed by 4 bases and the J gene end by 7 bases; junction bases not matched to a gene: 3. CDR3 size: 12 residues. Sequencing was performed with immunoSEQ multiplex PCR; in TCRdb, only in-frame clones are kept and a portion is missing. Altogether roughly 43,000 clones are present, about 84% being singletons, with the ten largest covering 15% to 20%. The time point is: pretreatment peripheral blood. The diagnosis in patients was locally advanced or metastatic urothelial carcinoma. The material sequenced was PBMCs, taken around atezolizumab (anti-PD-L1) treatment. The V gene is TRBV11-2, the J gene TRBJ1-2, with TRBD1 matching 7 bases. This clonotype was obtained from a man aged 55-75 years with urothelial cancer. The CDR3 here is CASSSDRVGYTF. CDR3 DNA sequence: TGTGCCAGCAGCTCAGACAGGGTTGGCTACACCTTC.